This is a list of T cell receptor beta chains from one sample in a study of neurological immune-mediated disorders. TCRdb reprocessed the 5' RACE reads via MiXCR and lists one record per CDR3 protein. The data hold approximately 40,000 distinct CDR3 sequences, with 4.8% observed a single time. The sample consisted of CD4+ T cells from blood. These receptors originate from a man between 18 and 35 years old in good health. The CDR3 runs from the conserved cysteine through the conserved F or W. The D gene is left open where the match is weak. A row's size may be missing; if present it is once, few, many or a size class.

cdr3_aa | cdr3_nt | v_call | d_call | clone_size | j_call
CSVESWGTLQETQYF | TGCAGCGTTGAGTCTTGGGGGACTTTACAAGAGACCCAGTACTTC | TRBV29-1 | . | medium-sized | TRBJ2-5
CASSTPSDTQYF | TGTGCCAGCAGCACCCCCTCAGATACGCAGTATTTT | TRBV7-3 | . | many | TRBJ2-3
CASSPVLSGGGLGYTF | TGCGCCAGCAGCCCGGTTCTCTCCGGGGGGGGGCTTGGCTACACCTTC | TRBV5-1 | . | many | TRBJ1-2
CASSPTANYGYTF | TGCGCCAGCAGCCCGACCGCTAACTATGGCTACACCTTC | TRBV5-1 | . | many | TRBJ1-2
CSARDPGSRGTGELFF | TGCAGTGCTAGAGATCCTGGGTCTAGGGGCACCGGGGAGCTGTTTTTT | TRBV20-1 | . | many | TRBJ2-2
CASSYSIQGVVDEQYF | TGTGCCAGCAGTTACTCAATACAGGGGGTAGTGGACGAGCAGTACTTC | TRBV6-2/TRBV6-3 | TRBD1 | many | TRBJ2-7
CASSLGLAGASEQYF | TGTGCCAGCAGCTTAGGGCTAGCGGGGGCGTCCGAGCAGTACTTC | TRBV7-9 | TRBD2 | many | TRBJ2-7
CASSLVGSWVQQETQYF | TGTGCCAGCAGCTTAGTTGGGTCGTGGGTCCAGCAAGAGACCCAGTACTTC | TRBV7-2 | . | many | TRBJ2-5
CATGVGAGQPQHF | TGTGCCACCGGGGTCGGGGCCGGTCAGCCCCAGCATTTT | TRBV24-1 | . | many | TRBJ1-5
CASSTSPSVETQYF | TGTGCCAGCAGCACAAGCCCCTCGGTGGAGACCCAGTACTTC | TRBV9 | . | many | TRBJ2-5
CSVVQTQETQYF | TGCAGCGTTGTGCAGACTCAAGAGACCCAGTACTTC | TRBV29-1 | . | medium-sized | TRBJ2-5
CASSGQGAYNEQFF | TGTGCCAGCAGCGGACAGGGGGCCTACAATGAGCAGTTCTTC | TRBV9 | TRBD1 | many | TRBJ2-1
CASSLKNGNTIYF | TGTGCCAGCAGTTTAAAAAATGGAAACACCATATATTTT | TRBV12-3/TRBV12-4 | . | many | TRBJ1-3
CASSLAGTDTGELFF | TGCGCCAGCAGCCTGGCCGGGACAGATACCGGGGAGCTGTTTTTT | TRBV5-1 | TRBD1 | medium-sized | TRBJ2-2
CASSLRYSWSRGLGETQYF | TGTGCCAGCAGTTTGCGGTACTCCTGGAGCCGGGGCCTGGGAGAGACCCAGTACTTC | TRBV27 | . | many | TRBJ2-5
CASSLALDRNQPQHF | TGTGCCAGCAGCTTAGCGCTGGACAGGAATCAGCCCCAGCATTTT | TRBV7-2 | TRBD1 | many | TRBJ1-5
CSAIPGASSGNTIYF | TGCAGTGCTATCCCGGGGGCCTCCTCTGGAAACACCATATATTTT | TRBV20-1 | . | few | TRBJ1-3
CSAPSGGLDTEAFF | TGCAGTGCTCCGTCTGGAGGTCTGGACACTGAAGCTTTCTTT | TRBV20-1 | . | medium-sized | TRBJ1-1
CASSKPGLAGTSPAGELFF | TGTGCCAGCAGTAAGCCGGGACTAGCGGGAACGTCTCCTGCCGGGGAGCTGTTTTTT | TRBV28 | TRBD2 | . | TRBJ2-2
CASSLGQGYTEAFF | TGTGCCAGCAGCTTGGGACAGGGATACACTGAAGCTTTCTTT | TRBV5-6 | TRBD1 | many | TRBJ1-1
CAISESTGLNEQFF | TGTGCCATCAGTGAGTCTACAGGGCTCAATGAGCAGTTCTTC | TRBV10-3 | . | many | TRBJ2-1
CSARDRTAEKLFF | TGCAGTGCTAGAGACAGGACAGCCGAAAAACTGTTTTTT | TRBV20-1 | . | many | TRBJ1-4
CASSQDPTGNTDTQYF | TGCGCCAGCAGCCAAGATCCGACAGGGAACACAGATACGCAGTATTTT | TRBV4-1 | TRBD1 | many | TRBJ2-3
CASIRTGTREQYF | TGCGCCAGCATAAGGACAGGGACCCGCGAGCAGTACTTC | TRBV10-2 | TRBD1 | many | TRBJ2-7
CASNREAHNSPLHF | TGTGCCAGCAACCGAGAAGCCCACAATTCACCCCTCCACTTT | TRBV6-1 | . | many | TRBJ1-6
CASSLATGVGGNTIYF | TGTGCCAGCAGCTTAGCGACGGGGGTCGGGGGAAACACCATATATTTT | TRBV7-2 | . | many | TRBJ1-3
CASSHTGTGKDTQYF | TGTGCCAGCAGCCATACCGGGACAGGGAAAGATACGCAGTATTTT | TRBV3-1 | TRBD1 | many | TRBJ2-3
CASSKQGGANEKLFF | TGTGCCAGCAGTAAACAGGGGGGAGCTAATGAAAAACTGTTTTTT | TRBV6-5 | TRBD1 | few | TRBJ1-4
CASSFLYEQYF | TGTGCCAGCAGCTTTTTATACGAGCAGTACTTC | TRBV7-8 | . | medium-sized | TRBJ2-7
CSAAAGNTEAFF | TGCAGTGCTGCGGCGGGGAACACTGAAGCTTTCTTT | TRBV20-1 | . | many | TRBJ1-1
CASSQGGLRHSNQPQHF | TGTGCCAGCAGCCAAGGGGGACTTAGACACAGCAATCAGCCCCAGCATTTT | TRBV3-1 | . | many | TRBJ1-5
CASSQSPHEQYF | TGTGCCAGCAGCCAGTCACCCCACGAGCAGTACTTC | TRBV3-1 | . | many | TRBJ2-7
CATSEGRGAFF | TGTGCCACCAGTGAGGGACGCGGGGCTTTCTTT | TRBV24-1 | . | many | TRBJ1-1
CSANPLTRLGAYNEQFF | TGCAGTGCTAACCCTCTTACTCGGCTTGGGGCTTACAATGAGCAGTTCTTC | TRBV20-1 | . | many | TRBJ2-1
CATSDFSQPQHF | TGTGCCACCAGTGATTTCAGTCAGCCCCAGCATTTT | TRBV24-1 | . | many | TRBJ1-5
CASTTGGQAGIREAF | TGTGCCAGCACCACGGGCGGGCAGGCGGGTATTAGAGAGGCCTTC | TRBV2 | . | many | TRBJ1-2
CASSLGLSPETQYF | TGCGCCAGCAGCTTGGGACTATCGCCGGAGACCCAGTACTTC | TRBV5-1 | . | many | TRBJ2-5
CSVHEQGHYNEQFF | TGCAGCGTGCATGAACAGGGCCACTACAATGAGCAGTTCTTC | TRBV29-1 | . | many | TRBJ2-1
CASSLGLSPRTDTQYF | TGTGCCAGCAGCTTAGGACTTAGCCCCCGCACAGATACGCAGTATTTT | TRBV7-6 | . | many | TRBJ2-3
CAIQGQGGADTQYF | TGTGCCATCCAGGGACAGGGAGGTGCAGATACGCAGTATTTT | TRBV10-3 | TRBD1 | many | TRBJ2-3
CSVVYTEAFF | TGCAGCGTTGTGTACACTGAAGCTTTCTTT | TRBV29-1 | . | many | TRBJ1-1
CASSLVPGGSGNTIYF | TGTGCCAGCAGCTTGGTTCCTGGGGGCTCTGGAAACACCATATATTTT | TRBV5-5 | . | many | TRBJ1-3
CASTRDGSNTEAFF | TGTGCCAGCACCAGGGACGGCTCGAACACTGAAGCTTTCTTT | TRBV12-3/TRBV12-4 | . | many | TRBJ1-1
CASSTRGGGYTEAFF | TGTGCCAGCAGCACGAGGGGGGGCGGATACACTGAAGCTTTCTTT | TRBV7-2 | . | many | TRBJ1-1
CASSQDLWGFNYGYTF | TGCGCCAGCAGCCAAGATCTATGGGGTTTTAACTATGGCTACACCTTC | TRBV4-3 | . | many | TRBJ1-2
CASSFIAARTGGQGEQFF | TGTGCCAGCAGCTTCATAGCTGCCCGGACAGGGGGTCAGGGTGAGCAGTTCTTC | TRBV5-5 | TRBD1 | many | TRBJ2-1
CASSGWTGSSYNEQFF | TGTGCCAGCAGCGGGTGGACAGGGAGCTCCTACAATGAGCAGTTCTTC | TRBV11-2 | TRBD1 | many | TRBJ2-1
CASTRMPGNNEQFF | TGCGCCAGCACGAGGATGCCGGGCAACAATGAGCAGTTCTTC | TRBV5-1 | . | many | TRBJ2-1